This TCR beta chain was sequenced during a study of T cell responses to AZD1222 COVID-19 vaccine. V was clipped by 5 bases and J by 4 bases, with 6 bases between them. The CDR3 spans 12 residues. Produced via immunoSEQ multiplex PCR; TCRdb's table is partial and in-frame only. The table has some 130,000 clones, approximately 91% seen once. The chain combines TRBV12-3 or TRBV12-4 with TRBJ1-3, with no clear D. This specimen consisted of peripheral blood, obtained on day 0 of AZD1222 vaccination. The TCR sequence derives from an adult in good health. The CDR3 DNA follows: TGTGCCAGCAGTATTCACGGAAACACCATATATTTT. This translates into CASSIHGNTIYF.